This note documents a single T cell receptor (beta chain) sequence. Germline assignment: CDR1 MDHEN and CDR2 SYDVKM. Trimming stripped 3 bases from V and 0 bases from J, with 3 bases between. The length of the CDR3 is 13 residues. Using immunoSEQ multiplex PCR, the repertoire was profiled, and TCRdb retains in-frame clones only, with some absent. The table includes roughly 1,000,000 clones, around 78% detected once. The source of the sample is a study of shared clonotypes between healthy human individuals. Everyone who donated was a Caucasian adult who lived in Nashville, Tennessee. This receptor was obtained from a young man in good health. Some clones in this sample may be carry-over from other donors' samples. The source material was memory CD4+ T cells from PBMCs. Noted subset: CD45RA-negative fraction. The V and J genes are TRBV28 and TRBJ1-3; D gene uncertain. DNA for the CDR3: TGTGCCAGCAGTTTTGACTCTGGAAACACCATATATTTT. Translation gives CASSFDSGNTIYF.